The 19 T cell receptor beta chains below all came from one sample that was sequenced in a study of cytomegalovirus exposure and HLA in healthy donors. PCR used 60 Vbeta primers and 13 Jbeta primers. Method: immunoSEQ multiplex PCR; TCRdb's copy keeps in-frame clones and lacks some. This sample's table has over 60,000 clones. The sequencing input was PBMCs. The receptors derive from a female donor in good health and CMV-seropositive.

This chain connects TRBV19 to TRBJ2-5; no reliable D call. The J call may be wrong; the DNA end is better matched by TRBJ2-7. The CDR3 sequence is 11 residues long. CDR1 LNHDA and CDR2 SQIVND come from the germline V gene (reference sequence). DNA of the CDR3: TGTGCCAGTAGTATCTTCTACGAGCAGTACTTC. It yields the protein CASSIFYEQYF.

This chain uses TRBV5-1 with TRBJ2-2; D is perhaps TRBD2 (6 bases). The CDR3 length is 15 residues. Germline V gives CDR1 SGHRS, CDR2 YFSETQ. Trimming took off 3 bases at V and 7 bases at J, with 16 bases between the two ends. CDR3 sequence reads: CASSSLSGDGGELFF. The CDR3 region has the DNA TGCGCCAGCAGCTCCTTGTCGGGGGACGGCGGGGAGCTGTTTTTT. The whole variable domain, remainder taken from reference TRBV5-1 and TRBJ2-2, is KAGVTQTPRYLIKTRGQQVTLSCSPISGHRSVSWYQQTPGQGLQFLFEYFSETQRNKGNFPGRFSGRQFSNSRSEMNVSTLELGDSALYLCASSSLSGDGGELFFGEGSRLTVL.

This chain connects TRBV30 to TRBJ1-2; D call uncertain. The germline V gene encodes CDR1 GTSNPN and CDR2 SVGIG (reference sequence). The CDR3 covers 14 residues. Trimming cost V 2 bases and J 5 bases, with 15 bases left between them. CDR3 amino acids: CAWSLEVVLYGYTF. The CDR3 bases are TGTGCCTGGAGTCTGGAGGTCGTCCTTTATGGCTACACCTTC.

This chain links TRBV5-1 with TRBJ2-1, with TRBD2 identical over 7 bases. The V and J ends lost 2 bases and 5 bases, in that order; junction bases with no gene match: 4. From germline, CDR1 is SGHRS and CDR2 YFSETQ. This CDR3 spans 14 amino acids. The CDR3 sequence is CASSLSGTNNEQFF. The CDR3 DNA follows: TGCGCCAGCAGCTTAAGCGGGACTAACAATGAGCAGTTCTTC.

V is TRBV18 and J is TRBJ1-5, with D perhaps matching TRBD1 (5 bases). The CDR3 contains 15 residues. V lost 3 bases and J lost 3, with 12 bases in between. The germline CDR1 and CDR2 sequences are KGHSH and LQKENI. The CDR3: CASSPGGRDNQPQHF. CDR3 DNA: TGTGCCAGCTCACCCGGCGGCAGGGACAATCAGCCCCAGCATTTT.

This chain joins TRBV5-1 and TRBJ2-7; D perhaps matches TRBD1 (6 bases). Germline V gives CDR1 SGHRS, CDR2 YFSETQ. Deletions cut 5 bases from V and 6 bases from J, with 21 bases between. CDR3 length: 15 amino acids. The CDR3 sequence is CASRTSQGPRIEQYF. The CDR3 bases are TGCGCCAGCAGAACCTCACAGGGCCCCAGGATCGAGCAGTACTTC.

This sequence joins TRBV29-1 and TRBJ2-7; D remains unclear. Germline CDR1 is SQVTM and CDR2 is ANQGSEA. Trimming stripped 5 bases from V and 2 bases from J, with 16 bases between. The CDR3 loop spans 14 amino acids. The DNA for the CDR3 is TGCAGCGTTTGTTGCCCGGGTATGACCTACGAGCAGTACTTC. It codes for CSVCCPGMTYEQYF.

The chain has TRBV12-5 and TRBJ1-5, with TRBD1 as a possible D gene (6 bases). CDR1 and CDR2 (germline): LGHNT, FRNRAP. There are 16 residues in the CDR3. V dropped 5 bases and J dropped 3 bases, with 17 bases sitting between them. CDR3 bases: TGTGCTAGTGGTCCCGGGACGGGGGGGCCCAATCAGCCCCAGCATTTT. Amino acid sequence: CASGPGTGGPNQPQHF.

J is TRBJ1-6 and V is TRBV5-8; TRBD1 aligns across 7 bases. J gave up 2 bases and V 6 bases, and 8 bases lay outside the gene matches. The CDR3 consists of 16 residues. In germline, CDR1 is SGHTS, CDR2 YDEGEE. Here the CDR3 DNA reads TGTGCCAGCACCTGGGACAGCCCGACCTATAATTCACCCCTCCACTTT. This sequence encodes CASTWDSPTYNSPLHF.

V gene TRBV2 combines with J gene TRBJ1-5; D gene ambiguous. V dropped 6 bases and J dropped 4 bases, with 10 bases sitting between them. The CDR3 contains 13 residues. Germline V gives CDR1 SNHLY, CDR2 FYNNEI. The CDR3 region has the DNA TGTGCCAGCAGCGCCGGTCTTAATCAGCCCCAGCATTTT. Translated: CASSAGLNQPQHF.

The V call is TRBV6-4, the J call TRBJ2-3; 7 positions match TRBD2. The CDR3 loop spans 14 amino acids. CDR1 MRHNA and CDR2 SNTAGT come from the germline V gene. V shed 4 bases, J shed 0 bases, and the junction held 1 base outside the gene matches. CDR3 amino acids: CASSGGGSTDTQYF. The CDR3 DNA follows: TGTGCCAGCAGTGGCGGGGGTAGCACAGATACGCAGTATTTT.

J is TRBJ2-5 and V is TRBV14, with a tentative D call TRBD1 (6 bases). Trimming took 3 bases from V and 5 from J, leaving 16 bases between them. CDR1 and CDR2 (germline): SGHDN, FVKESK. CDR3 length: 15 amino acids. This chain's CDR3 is CASSQSGAVWETQYF. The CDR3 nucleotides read TGTGCCAGCAGCCAGTCAGGGGCGGTATGGGAGACCCAGTACTTC.

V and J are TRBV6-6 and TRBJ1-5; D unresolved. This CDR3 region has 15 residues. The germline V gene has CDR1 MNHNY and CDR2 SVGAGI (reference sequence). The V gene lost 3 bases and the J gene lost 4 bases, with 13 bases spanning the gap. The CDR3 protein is CASSYGTRTNQPQHF. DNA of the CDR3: TGTGCCAGCAGTTATGGCACCCGTACAAATCAGCCCCAGCATTTT.

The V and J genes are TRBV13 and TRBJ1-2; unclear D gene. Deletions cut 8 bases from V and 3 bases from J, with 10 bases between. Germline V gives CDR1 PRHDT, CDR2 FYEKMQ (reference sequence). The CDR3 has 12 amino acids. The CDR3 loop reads CASVMVDYGYTF. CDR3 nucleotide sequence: TGTGCCAGCGTGATGGTAGACTATGGCTACACCTTC.

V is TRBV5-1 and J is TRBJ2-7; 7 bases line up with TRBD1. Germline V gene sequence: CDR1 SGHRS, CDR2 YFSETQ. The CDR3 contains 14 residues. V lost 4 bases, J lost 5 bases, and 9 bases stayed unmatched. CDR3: CASSPRGGFDEQYF. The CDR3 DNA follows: TGCGCCAGCAGCCCGCGAGGGGGCTTCGACGAGCAGTACTTC.

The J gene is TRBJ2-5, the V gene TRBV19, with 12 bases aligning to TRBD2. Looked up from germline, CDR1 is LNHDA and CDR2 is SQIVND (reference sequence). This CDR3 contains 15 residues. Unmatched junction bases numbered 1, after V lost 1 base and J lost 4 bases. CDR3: CASSIALAGGETQYF. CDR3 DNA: TGTGCCAGTAGTATAGCACTAGCGGGAGGAGAGACCCAGTACTTC.

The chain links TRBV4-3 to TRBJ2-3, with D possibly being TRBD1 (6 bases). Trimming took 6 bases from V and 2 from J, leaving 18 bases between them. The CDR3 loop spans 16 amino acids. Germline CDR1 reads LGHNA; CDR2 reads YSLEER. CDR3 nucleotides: TGCGCCAGCAGTCTTGTCTTCAGGGGAAACACAGATACGCAGTATTTT. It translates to CASSLVFRGNTDTQYF.

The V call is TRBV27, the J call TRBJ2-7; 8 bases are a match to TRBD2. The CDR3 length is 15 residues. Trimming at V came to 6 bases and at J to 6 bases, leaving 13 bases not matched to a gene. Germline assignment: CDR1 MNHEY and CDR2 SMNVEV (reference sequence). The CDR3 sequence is CASRKSAGGPLEQYF. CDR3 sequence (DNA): TGTGCCAGCAGAAAATCGGCGGGAGGCCCCCTCGAGCAGTACTTC.

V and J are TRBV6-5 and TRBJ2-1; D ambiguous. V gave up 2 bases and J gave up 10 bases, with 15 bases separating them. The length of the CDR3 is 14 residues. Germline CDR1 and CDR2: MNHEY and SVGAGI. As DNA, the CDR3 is TGTGCCAGCAGTTACGTGGCTAGAGTCGACGAGCAGTTCTTC. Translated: CASSYVARVDEQFF.